These 15 T cell receptor beta chains share one sample of origin, sequenced in a study of blood T cells in healthy people across ages. A J-beta primer mix and a sample-barcoded 5' primer were used in a second PCR of roughly 6 to 11 cycles. From the 5' RACE reads, TCRdb called clonotypes with MiXCR, one entry per CDR3 protein. The data show about 650,000 distinct CDR3 sequences, with 45% to 60% seen just once and roughly 13% held by the top ten. The sequencing sample was made of blood. Receptors were obtained from a woman of 80 years or more in good health.

The J gene is TRBJ1-5, the V gene TRBV5-1; perhaps TRBD1 as D (5 bases). The germline V gene encodes CDR1 SGHRS and CDR2 YFSETQ. V gave up 2 bases and J gave up 0 bases, with 12 bases separating them. This CDR3 spans 16 amino acids. This CDR3 reads CASSFQGGYSNQPQHF. The CDR3 coding sequence is TGCGCCAGCAGCTTCCAGGGTGGGTATAGCAATCAGCCCCAGCATTTT.

The rearrangement joins TRBV27 to TRBJ1-6, with 11 bases matching TRBD1. The CDR3 totals 15 residues. The germline V gene encodes CDR1 MNHEY and CDR2 SMNVEV (reference sequence). V shed 4 bases and J 10 bases; nucleotides not matched to a gene: 6. CDR3 sequence reads: CASSSGDRGSSPLHF. CDR3 DNA sequence: TGTGCCAGCAGTTCAGGGGACAGGGGGTCCTCACCCCTCCACTTT.

This clonotype was counted ten times or more. The gene calls are TRBV5-1 and TRBJ2-1; unclear D gene. CDR3 length equals 11 residues. Trimming stripped 2 bases from V and 10 bases from J, with 7 bases between. CDR1 and CDR2 (germline): SGHRS, YFSETQ. This CDR3 reads CASSFLKEQFF. CDR3 sequence (DNA): TGCGCCAGCAGCTTCCTCAAAGAGCAGTTCTTC.

Comments on this clonotype: A read error may explain this, as a much larger clone is one base away. J is TRBJ2-1 and V is TRBV12-3 or TRBV12-4; D is uncertain. The CDR3 runs 12 residues. The CDR3 here is CVSSFVSDEQFF. CDR3 in DNA: TGTGTCAGCAGTTTTGTGTCAGATGAGCAGTTCTTC.

DNA for the CDR3: TGCAGTGCTAGAGTGGGGCTAGCGTTAGCTCTCTCCTACAATGAGCAGTTCTTC. Translated: CSARVGLALALSYNEQFF. This chain uses TRBV20-1 with TRBJ2-1; D is possibly TRBD2 (6 bases). The germline V gene encodes CDR1 DFQATT and CDR2 SNEGSKA (reference sequence). V was clipped by 1 base and J by 0 bases, with 19 bases between them. The CDR3 length is 18 residues.

The rearrangement links TRBV20-1 to TRBJ2-5; 8 positions match TRBD1. The J segment lost 5 bases and the V segment lost 6 bases, leaving 11 bases of the junction unmatched. CDR3 length equals 14 residues. Germline V gene sequence: CDR1 DFQATT, CDR2 SNEGSKA (reference sequence). CDR3 coding DNA: TGCAGTGCCTACAGGGGGGAGAGAATGGAGACCCAGTACTTC. Amino acids: CSAYRGERMETQYF.

This clonotype was seen a handful of times. This rearrangement joins TRBV5-6 to TRBJ2-5, with 7 bases fitting TRBD2. Germline CDR1 reads SGHDT; CDR2 reads YYEEEE. V lost 2 bases and J lost 5; bases outside the gene matches: 6. The CDR3 spans 14 residues. The CDR3 DNA sequence: TGTGCCAGCAGCTTCCCCGGACTAGGCGAGACCCAGTACTTC. Residues: CASSFPGLGETQYF.

This clonotype came up many times. This chain uses TRBV5-1 with TRBJ2-1, with 7 bases that match TRBD2. Germline V gene sequence: CDR1 SGHRS, CDR2 YFSETQ. Trimming removed 0 bases from V and 0 bases from J; junction bases left unmatched: 6. The CDR3 spans 17 residues. CDR3 protein: CASSLGDGRSSYNEQFF. CDR3 nucleotides: TGCGCCAGCAGCTTGGGAGACGGGAGGAGCTCCTACAATGAGCAGTTCTTC. The whole variable domain, filled in from reference TRBV5-1 and TRBJ2-1, reads KAGVTQTPRYLIKTRGQQVTLSCSPISGHRSVSWYQQTPGQGLQFLFEYFSETQRNKGNFPGRFSGRQFSNSRSEMNVSTLELGDSALYLCASSLGDGRSSYNEQFFGPGTRLTVL.

V is TRBV20-1 and J is TRBJ2-1; 8 positions agree with TRBD2. The germline V gene encodes CDR1 DFQATT and CDR2 SNEGSKA (reference sequence). Unmatched junction bases numbered 7, after V lost 6 bases and J lost 0 bases. The CDR3 runs 15 residues. The CDR3 is CSARSGVSSYNEQFF. CDR3 DNA sequence: TGCAGTGCCCGTAGCGGGGTCAGCTCCTACAATGAGCAGTTCTTC.

This clonotype was seen repeatedly, ten times or more. V usage is TRBV6-5 and J usage is TRBJ2-7; the D is unclear. Germline V lookup: CDR1 MNHEY, CDR2 SVGAGI. The CDR3 runs to 15 residues. Trimming stripped 6 bases from V and 1 base from J, with 16 bases between. The CDR3 loop is CASSPHSAPSYEQYF. The DNA for the CDR3 is TGTGCCAGCAGCCCCCACAGTGCGCCTTCCTACGAGCAGTACTTC.

This chain uses TRBV21-1 with TRBJ2-7; the D call of TRBD1 is as the table states it, not checked on the DNA. The J call may be wrong; the DNA end is better matched by TRBJ2-4. TRBV21-1 is flagged as a pseudogene. The CDR3 sequence is 17 residues long. CDR3 region: CASSKKSRDRERNIQYF. Here the CDR3 DNA reads TGTGCCAGCAGCAAAAAAAGCCGGGACAGGGAGCGCAACATTCAGTACTTC.

A note on this clonotype: Since a much larger clone is just one base distant, this may be a read error. The chain couples TRBV2 to TRBJ2-3; D not certain. The CDR3 totals 13 residues. Germline CDR1 and CDR2: SNHLY and FYNNEI. The CDR3 sequence: CASSEDVHSTRYF. Here the CDR3 DNA reads TGTGCCAGCAGTGAAGATGTACATTCAACGCGGTATTTT. Full variable domain (missing parts from reference TRBV2 and TRBJ2-3): EPEVTQTPSHQVTQMGQEVILRCVPISNHLYFYWYRQILGQKVEFLVSFYNNEISEKSEIFDDQFSVERPDGSNFTLKIRSTKLEDSAMYFCASSEDVHSTRYFGPGTRLTVL.

The chain joins TRBV25-1 to TRBJ2-3; D gene uncertain. Deletions cut 7 bases from V and 3 bases from J, with 11 bases between. The length of the CDR3 is 13 residues. The V gene's germline CDR1 is MGHDK and CDR2 SYGVNS. CDR3 protein: CASTGYATDTQYF. For the CDR3, the DNA is TGTGCCAGCACGGGCTACGCTACAGATACGCAGTATTTT. Using reference TRBV25-1 and TRBJ2-3 for the parts outside the CDR3, the full variable domain is EADIYQTPRYLVIGTGKKITLECSQTMGHDKMYWYQQDPGMELHLIHYSYGVNSTEKGDLSSESTVSRIRTEHFPLTLESARPSHTSQYLCASTGYATDTQYFGPGTRLTVL.

The rearrangement uses TRBV6-4 and TRBJ2-3; 15 bases align to TRBD2. The CDR3 contains 15 residues. Germline CDR1 and CDR2: MRHNA and SNTAGT. Losses at the gene ends were 4 bases for V and 4 bases for J; bases not matched to a gene: 0. The CDR3 spells CASSGTSGGADTQYF. The CDR3 DNA sequence: TGTGCCAGCAGTGGGACTAGCGGGGGGGCAGATACGCAGTATTTT.

This clonotype showed up just a few times. This CDR3 reads CASSPRRDTIYF. CDR3 DNA: TGTGCCAGCAGCCCCCGTAGGGACACCATATATTTT. The rearrangement links TRBV12-3 or TRBV12-4 to TRBJ1-3; D unresolved. Trimming shortened V by 6 bases and J by 8 bases, and 11 bases separated the two germline ends. This CDR3 is 12 amino acids long.